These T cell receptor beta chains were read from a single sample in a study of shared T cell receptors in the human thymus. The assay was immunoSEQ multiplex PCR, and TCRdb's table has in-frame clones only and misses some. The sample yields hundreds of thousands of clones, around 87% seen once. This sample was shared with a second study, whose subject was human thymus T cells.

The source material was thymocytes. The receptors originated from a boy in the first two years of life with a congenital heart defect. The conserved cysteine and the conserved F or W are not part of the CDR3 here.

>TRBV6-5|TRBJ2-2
ASSRRVGELF
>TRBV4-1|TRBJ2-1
ASSQEGTGPYNEQF
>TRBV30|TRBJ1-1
AWSVQRETPSAKAF
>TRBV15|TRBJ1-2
ATSRLRQPLYGYT
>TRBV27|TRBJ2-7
ASSFGNSGNPYEQY
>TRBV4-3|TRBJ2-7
ASSQATAGTGDDEQY
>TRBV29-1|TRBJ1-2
SFQGADGYT
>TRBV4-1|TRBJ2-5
ASSQSPGLREETQY
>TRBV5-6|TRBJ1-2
ASSLSGVYGYT
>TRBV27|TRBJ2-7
ASGRGTSRGNPFYEQY
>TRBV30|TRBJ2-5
AWSVPTSSKGTQY
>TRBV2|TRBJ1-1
ARGQGPTSTEAF
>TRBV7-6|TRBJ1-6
ASSLGRWMHNSPLH
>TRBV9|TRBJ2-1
ASSVGERLSSYNEQF
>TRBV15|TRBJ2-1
ATSPLAGGRSYNEQF
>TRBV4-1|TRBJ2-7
ASSPRSTGPYEQY
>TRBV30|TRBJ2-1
AWGLAVWHEQF
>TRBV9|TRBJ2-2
ASSPRDRRFQTGELF
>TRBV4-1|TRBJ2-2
ASSQDRPRGTLNTGELF
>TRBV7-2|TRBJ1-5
ASSLRTHNNQPQH
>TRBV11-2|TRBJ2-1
ASSLAFGSNNEQF
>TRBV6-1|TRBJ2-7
ASSDYRDREY
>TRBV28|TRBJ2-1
AIRGTGHEQF
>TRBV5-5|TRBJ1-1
ASSLQGNEGEAF
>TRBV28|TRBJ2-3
ASRQRSRGRVSTDTQY
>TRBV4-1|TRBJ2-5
ASSPDRGPETQY
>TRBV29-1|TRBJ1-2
SAPQAGYGYT
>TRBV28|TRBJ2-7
ASSFRYEQY
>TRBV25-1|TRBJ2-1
ASSKMEVNNEQF
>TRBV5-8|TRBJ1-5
ASSLESPGTGNNQPQH
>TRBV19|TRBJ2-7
ASRTTLSYEQY
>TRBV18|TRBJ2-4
ASSPPETGEGLAKNIQY
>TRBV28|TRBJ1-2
ASSLGLYREANYGYT
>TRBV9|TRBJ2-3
ASSAKSGSEADTQY
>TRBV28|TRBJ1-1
ASSLRTGLSSEAF
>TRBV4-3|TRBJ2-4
ASSQDRGTGAKNIQY
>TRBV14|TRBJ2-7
ASSSRPRDRGYEQY
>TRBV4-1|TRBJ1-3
ASSPGNSGNTIY
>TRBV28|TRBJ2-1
ASVDPGTSDYNEQF
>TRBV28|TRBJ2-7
ASSLYSGYEQY
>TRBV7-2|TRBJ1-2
ASSLVLGRPGYT
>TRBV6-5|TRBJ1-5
ASSEMKESNQPQH
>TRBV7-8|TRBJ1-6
ASSLTFEANNSPLH
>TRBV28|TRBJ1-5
ASSRQGLRQPQH
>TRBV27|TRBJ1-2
ASSLGGQGANYGYT
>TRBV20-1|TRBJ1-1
SAREGTEAF
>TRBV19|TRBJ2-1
ASIAGGNYNEQF
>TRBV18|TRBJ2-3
ASSPPRDRVSDTQY
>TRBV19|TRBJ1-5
ASSTGGARSGNQPQH
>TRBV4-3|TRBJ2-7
ASSPGTSCEQY
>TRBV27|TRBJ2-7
ASTHRRGSSYEQY
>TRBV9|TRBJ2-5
ASSARDREETQY
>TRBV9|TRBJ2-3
ASSFRAGGPTDTQY
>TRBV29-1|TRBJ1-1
SVDGSNTEAF
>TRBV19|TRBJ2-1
ASSILAVHSEQF
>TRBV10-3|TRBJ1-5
AISEHREGNQPQH
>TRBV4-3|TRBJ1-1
ASSQDWSGGSGTEAF
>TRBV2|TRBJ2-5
ASSGLDSVTQY
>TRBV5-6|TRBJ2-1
ASSLAPHRGANEQF
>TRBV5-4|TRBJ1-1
ASSPPFRRELNTEAF